Each of the 10 T cell receptor beta chains below was sequenced from the same sample in a study of blood T cell repertoires in COVID-19. Generated by immunoSEQ multiplex PCR, the TCRdb table keeps only in-frame clones and is missing some. The table lists roughly 200,000 clones, roughly 87% of them singletons. Material for sequencing was peripheral blood. The receptors were gathered from a man aged 55 to 70 with active or convalescent COVID-19.

The chain couples TRBV3-1 (or the pseudogene TRBV3-2) to TRBJ1-1; D possibly corresponds to TRBD1 (5 bases). The germline gives CDR1 LGHDT, CDR2 YNNKEL (reference sequence). CDR3 size: 12 residues. Trimming took 3 bases from V and 6 from J, leaving 8 bases between them. CDR3 in amino acids: CASSQAGSEAFF. CDR3 DNA sequence: TGTGCCAGCAGCCAGGCAGGGTCTGAAGCTTTCTTT.

This rearrangement joins TRBV9 to TRBJ1-1, with a tentative D call TRBD1 (5 bases). V gave up 4 bases and J gave up 2 bases, with 18 bases separating them. In germline, CDR1 is SGDLS, CDR2 YYNGEE. The length of the CDR3 is 16 residues. This chain's CDR3 is CASSREAGQYNTEAFF. CDR3 nucleotides: TGTGCCAGCAGCCGTGAAGCAGGGCAGTACAACACTGAAGCTTTCTTT.

The chain joins TRBV9 to TRBJ2-7, with 11 bases aligning to TRBD1. The CDR3 is 15 amino acids. Per germline, CDR1 SGDLS and CDR2 YYNGEE. V lost 4 bases and J lost 5; bases outside the gene matches: 8. The CDR3 region is CASSPPGTGGDEQYF. CDR3 nucleotides: TGTGCCAGCAGCCCTCCCGGGACAGGGGGGGACGAGCAGTACTTC.

The chain recombines TRBV5-4 with TRBJ2-3; TRBD2 aligns across 12 bases. Germline V gene data show CDR1 as SGHNT and CDR2 as YYREEE (reference sequence). CDR3 size: 16 residues. Trimming at V came to 4 bases and at J to 4 bases, leaving 7 bases not matched to a gene. As DNA, the CDR3 is TGTGCCAGCAGCGGGCGGACTAGCGGGGAGGCAGATACGCAGTATTTT. Amino acid sequence: CASSGRTSGEADTQYF.

The chain combines TRBV5-3 with TRBJ2-7; D is possibly TRBD1 (6 bases). TRBV5-3 carries the ORF label, with uncertain function. The CDR3 spans 15 residues. V lost 3 bases and J lost 5, with 18 bases in between. This chain's CDR3 is CARSYNGGTNHEQYF. The CDR3 nucleotides are TGTGCCAGAAGCTATAACGGTGGGACAAATCACGAGCAGTACTTC.

The gene calls are TRBV20-1 and TRBJ2-7, with a tentative D call TRBD1 (6 bases). Per the germline V gene, CDR1 is DFQATT and CDR2 is SNEGSKA (reference sequence). The V gene lost 3 bases and the J gene lost 1 base, with 13 bases spanning the gap. CDR3 size: 14 residues. CDR3 DNA sequence: TGCAGTGCTAGTAGGACAGCGACTTCCTACGAGCAGTACTTC. Translated: CSASRTATSYEQYF.

The rearrangement links TRBV30 to TRBJ2-2, with 11 bases lining up with TRBD1. V was pared by 2 bases and J by 5 bases, with 4 bases of the junction left unmatched. The CDR3 is 15 amino acids. From germline, CDR1 is GTSNPN and CDR2 SVGIG (reference sequence). CDR3 residues: CAWSLGTGGTGELFF. The CDR3 nucleotides read TGTGCCTGGAGTCTCGGGACAGGGGGTACCGGGGAGCTGTTTTTT. Based on the CDR3 plus reference TRBV30 and TRBJ2-2, the full variable domain is SQTIHQWPATLVQPVGSPLSLECTVEGTSNPNLYWYRQAAGRGLQLLFYSVGIGQISSEVPQNLSASRPQDRQFILSSKKLLLSDSGFYLCAWSLGTGGTGELFFGEGSRLTVL.

The chain couples TRBV5-6 to TRBJ2-5, with D maybe TRBD2 (7 bases). This CDR3 comprises 14 residues. V shed 2 bases and J shed 3 bases, with 11 bases lying between them. CDR1 SGHDT and CDR2 YYEEEE come from the germline V gene. Here the CDR3 reads CASSFKGGEETQYF. The CDR3, as DNA: TGTGCCAGCAGCTTTAAAGGGGGGGAAGAGACCCAGTACTTC.

The J gene is TRBJ2-3, the V gene TRBV5-6; D is unresolved. Germline lookup yields CDR1 SGHDT and CDR2 YYEEEE. The CDR3 loop spans 14 amino acids. V was cut by 0 bases and J by 0 bases, with 5 bases left in between. The CDR3 is CASSLGLSTDTQYF. The CDR3 region has the DNA TGTGCCAGCAGCTTGGGGCTTAGCACAGATACGCAGTATTTT.

The CDR3 DNA reads TGTGCCAGCAGCTTCTCACAGGGCTACGGAAACACCATATATTTT. Protein: CASSFSQGYGNTIYF. The chain is built from TRBV7-2 and TRBJ1-3; perhaps TRBD1 as D (6 bases). The germline V gene has CDR1 SGHTA and CDR2 FQGNSA. The CDR3 contains 15 residues. V gave up 3 bases and J gave up 4 bases, with 13 bases separating them.